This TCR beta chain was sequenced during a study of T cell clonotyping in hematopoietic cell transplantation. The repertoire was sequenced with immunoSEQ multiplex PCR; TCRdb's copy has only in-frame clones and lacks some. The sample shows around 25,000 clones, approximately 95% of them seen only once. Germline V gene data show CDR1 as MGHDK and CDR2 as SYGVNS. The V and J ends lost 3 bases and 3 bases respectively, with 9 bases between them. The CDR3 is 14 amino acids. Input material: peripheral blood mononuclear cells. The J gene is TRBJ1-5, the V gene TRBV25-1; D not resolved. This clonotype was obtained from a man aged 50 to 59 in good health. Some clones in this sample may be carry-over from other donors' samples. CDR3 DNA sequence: TGTGCCAGCAGTGACCCCGGTACCAATCAGCCCCAGCATTTT. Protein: CASSDPGTNQPQHF.